This entry concerns a single TCR beta chain. This clone was seen only a few times. What antigen it recognizes has not been identified. No base quality information exists; no much larger clone differs at one position. After roughly 11 days of culture, CD4+ T cells were isolated with the EasySep CD4+ T cell isolation kit. Each participant got two doses of an mRNA SARS-CoV-2 vaccine, either BNT162b2 or mRNA-1273. Negative nucleocapsid antibody results before and after vaccination confirmed that the healthy vaccine recipients had no prior SARS-CoV-2 infection. Half of the culture medium was replaced with fresh IL-2-containing medium on days 3 and 7. Unless noted otherwise, every peptide stimulation condition was grown in triplicate wells. PBMC were separated from whole blood using Ficoll-Paque Plus gradient centrifugation and were then either cryopreserved at -140C or used fresh. The QIAamp micro DNA kit was used to extract genomic DNA from the cultured CD4+ T cells.

This sample was included in a study of vaccination effects on CD4 cells after COVID-19 (dated by TCRdb to between 2020 and 2023). At the level of the whole study: To identify antigen-specific CD4+ T cell clonotypes by their expansion, the ViraFEST assay first stimulated PBMC with viral peptide pools and then applied TCR sequencing. Across the study, the median time from the second dose to post-vaccine sampling was 72 days (range 14 to 241). About 2.1 million PBMC per well were cultured in IMDM with about 5% human AB serum, 8.5 to 10 IU/ml IL-2 and gentamicin, plus 10 ug/ml peptides. The study compared SARS-CoV-2 spike-specific CD4+ TCR repertoires before and after mRNA vaccination in COVID-19 convalescent patients and infection-naive vaccine recipients. A total of ten to eleven COVID-19 convalescent patients and several SARS-CoV-2-naive healthy vaccine recipients were included in the full study. Cultures from other donors in the study were sequenced using the Oncomine TCR Beta short-read assay on an Illumina iSeq 100.

Trimming removed 2 bases from V and 0 bases from J, leaving 11 bases between the germline ends. The CDR3 spans 15 residues, from the cysteine through the phenylalanine. Solely the CDR3 DNA is kept, with 45 bases framed from the first base. Based on the germline V gene, the CDR1 and CDR2 sequences are SGHRS and YFSETQ. The library was made by the immunoSEQ multiplex PCR assay. DNA from the cultured, isolated CD4+ T cells was subjected to TCR beta CDR3 sequencing. Concerning the study's data processing: The analysis removed non-productive TCR sequences, trimmed reads to the CDR3 region, and retained only CDR3s that were 7 or more amino acids long. Antigen-specific clonotypes were identified with the MANAFEST web app by comparing expansion in peptide wells against reference cultures. Positive clones required FDR<0.05 expansion versus reference and all other wells, odds ratio above 5, and frequency above 0.1% in two replicate wells. A clonotype was defined as cross-reactive if the clonotype was significantly expanded both in SARS-CoV-2 spike wells and in at least one common cold coronavirus spike condition. Using the stringdist R package, CDR3 similarity was measured by Levenshtein distance, and unrooted trees were constructed with ape in R 3.6.1. Imported from immuneACCESS, the table was reduced by TCRdb to in-frame sequences with V and J called. These copies leave out some clones; in studies compared against another copy, an unresolved V gene accounts for under half, and the cause of the remainder is not known. V and J calls and clone size are as listed in that table; D and trimming were resolved from the DNA. The sample data list approximately 47,000 clones, and roughly three quarters of these were observed just once. The top ten constitute around 7% of the sample.

On the study overall, not on this receptor specifically: The study was limited by a small number of convalescent patients and lacked early post-infection timepoints. Among healthy vaccine recipients, nearly all vaccine-induced clones were SARS-CoV-2 mono-reactive, and just 1 of 255 was cross-reactive with common cold coronaviruses. Marked clonal contraction was observed in both infection-induced and vaccine-induced clones at late post-vaccination timepoints, consistent with waning T cell responses.

Here the sequenced sample was CD4+ T cells from PBMCs cultured without peptide, taken after COVID-19 vaccination. The V and J genes are TRBV5-1 and TRBJ1-1; no D gene can be assigned with confidence. This sequence originates from a human donor who received a COVID-19 vaccine. The CDR3 has the sequence CASSLETDMNTEAFF. The DNA reads as follows: TGCGCCAGCAGCTTAGAAACAGACATGAACACTGAAGCTTTCTTT.